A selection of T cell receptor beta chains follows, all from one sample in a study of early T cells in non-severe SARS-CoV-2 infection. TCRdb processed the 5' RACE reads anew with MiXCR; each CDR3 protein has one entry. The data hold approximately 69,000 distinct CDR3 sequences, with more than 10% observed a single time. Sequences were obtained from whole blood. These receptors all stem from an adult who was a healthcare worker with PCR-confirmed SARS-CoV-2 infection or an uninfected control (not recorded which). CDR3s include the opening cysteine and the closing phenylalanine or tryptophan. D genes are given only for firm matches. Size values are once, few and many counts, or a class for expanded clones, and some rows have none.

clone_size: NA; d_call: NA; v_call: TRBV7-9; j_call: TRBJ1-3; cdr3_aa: CASSLEGSHTIYF
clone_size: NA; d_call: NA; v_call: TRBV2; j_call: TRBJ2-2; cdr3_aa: CASRDSLTGELFF
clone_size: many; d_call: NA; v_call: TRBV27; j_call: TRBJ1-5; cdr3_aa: CATRQVSNQPQHF
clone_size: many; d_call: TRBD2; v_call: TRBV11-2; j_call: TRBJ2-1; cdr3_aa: CASRRLTGTTYNEQFF
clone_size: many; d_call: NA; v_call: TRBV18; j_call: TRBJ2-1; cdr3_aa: CASSQGIAVPQFF
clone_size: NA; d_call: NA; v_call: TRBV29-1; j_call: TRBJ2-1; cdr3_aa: CSVAREVGEQFF
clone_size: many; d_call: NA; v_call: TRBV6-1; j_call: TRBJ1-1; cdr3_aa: CASSDRVLAVEAFF
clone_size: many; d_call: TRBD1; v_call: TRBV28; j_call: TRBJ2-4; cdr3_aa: CASSRDRGRVNIQYF
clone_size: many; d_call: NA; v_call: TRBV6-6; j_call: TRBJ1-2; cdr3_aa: CASNPSGNYGYTF
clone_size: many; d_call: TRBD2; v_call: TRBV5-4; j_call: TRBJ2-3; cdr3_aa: CASTWKAGAADTQYF
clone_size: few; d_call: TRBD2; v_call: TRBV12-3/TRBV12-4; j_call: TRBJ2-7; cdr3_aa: CASSSIGTSDYEQYF
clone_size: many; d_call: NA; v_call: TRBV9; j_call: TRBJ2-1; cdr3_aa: CASTQGREITNEQFF
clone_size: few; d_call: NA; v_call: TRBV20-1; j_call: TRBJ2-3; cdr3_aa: CSARDRGSASTDTQYF
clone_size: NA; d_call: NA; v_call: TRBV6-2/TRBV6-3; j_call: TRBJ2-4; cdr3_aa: CASSYRGENIQYF
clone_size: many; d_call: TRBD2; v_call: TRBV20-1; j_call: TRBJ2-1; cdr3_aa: CSASGLLAGSGNEQFF
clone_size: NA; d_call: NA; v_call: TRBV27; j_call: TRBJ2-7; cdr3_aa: CASSSARRDEQYF
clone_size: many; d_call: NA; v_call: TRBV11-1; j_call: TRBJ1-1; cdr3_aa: CASSAEGVYTEAFF
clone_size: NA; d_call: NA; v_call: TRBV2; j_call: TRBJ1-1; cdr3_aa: CASSDSTQNTEAFF
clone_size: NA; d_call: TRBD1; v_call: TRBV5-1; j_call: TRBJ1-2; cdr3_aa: CASSLEGTGGEYNYGYTF
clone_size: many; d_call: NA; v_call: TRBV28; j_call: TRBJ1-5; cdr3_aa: CASSFRTGRLQPQHF
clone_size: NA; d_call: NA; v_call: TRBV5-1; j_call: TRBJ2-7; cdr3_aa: CASSVGSYEQYF
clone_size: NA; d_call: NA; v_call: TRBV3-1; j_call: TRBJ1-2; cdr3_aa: CASSHRGEGGYTF
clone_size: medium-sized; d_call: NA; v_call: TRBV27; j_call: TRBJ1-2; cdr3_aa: CASSLSPGTNYGYTF
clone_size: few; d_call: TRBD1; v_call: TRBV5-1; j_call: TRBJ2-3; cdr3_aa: CASSSGTGHTDTQYF
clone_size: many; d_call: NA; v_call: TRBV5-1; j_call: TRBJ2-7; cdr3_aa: CASSLAGTLYEQYF
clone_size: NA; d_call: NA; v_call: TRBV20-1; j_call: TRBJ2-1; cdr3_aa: CSARDLGAYNEQFF
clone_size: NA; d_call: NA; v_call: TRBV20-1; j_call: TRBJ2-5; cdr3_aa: CSARGGDSLETQYF
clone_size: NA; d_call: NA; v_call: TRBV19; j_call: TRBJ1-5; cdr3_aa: CASSIWSNQPQHF
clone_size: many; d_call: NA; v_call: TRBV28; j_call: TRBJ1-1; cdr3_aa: CASRGEVNTEAFF
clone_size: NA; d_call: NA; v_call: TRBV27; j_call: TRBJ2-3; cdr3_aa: CASSLSNVPGITDTQYF
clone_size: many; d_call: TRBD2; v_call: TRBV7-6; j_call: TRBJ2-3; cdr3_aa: CASSLTSGDTDTQYF
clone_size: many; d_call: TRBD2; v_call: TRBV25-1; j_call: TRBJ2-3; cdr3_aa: CASSSTSGRTDTQYF
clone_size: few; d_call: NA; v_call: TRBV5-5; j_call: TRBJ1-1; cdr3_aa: CASSLVNSEAFF
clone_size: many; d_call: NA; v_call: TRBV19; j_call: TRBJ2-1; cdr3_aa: CASRRPGGSYNEQFF
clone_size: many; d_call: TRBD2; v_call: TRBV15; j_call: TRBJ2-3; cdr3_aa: CATSRGTSGSTDTQYF
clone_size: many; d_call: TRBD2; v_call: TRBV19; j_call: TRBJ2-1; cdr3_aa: CATTPAPVSGTPQFF
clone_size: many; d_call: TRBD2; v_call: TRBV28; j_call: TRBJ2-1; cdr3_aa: CASSSPQLAGTTYNEQFF
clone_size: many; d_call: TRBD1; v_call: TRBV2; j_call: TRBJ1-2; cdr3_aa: CASSGRDRETSYTF
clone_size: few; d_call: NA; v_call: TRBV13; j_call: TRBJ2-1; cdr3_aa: CASSFTTGTYYNEQFF
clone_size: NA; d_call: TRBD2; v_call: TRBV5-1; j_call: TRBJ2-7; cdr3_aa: CASSPAGAAPVQKYF
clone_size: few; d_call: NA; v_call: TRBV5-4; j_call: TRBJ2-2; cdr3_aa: CASSLVPGDTGELFF
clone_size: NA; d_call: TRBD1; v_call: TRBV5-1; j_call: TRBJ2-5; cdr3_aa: CASSDRGHRGETQYF
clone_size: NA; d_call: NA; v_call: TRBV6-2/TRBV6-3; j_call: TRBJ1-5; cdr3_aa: CASSYHRHQPQHF
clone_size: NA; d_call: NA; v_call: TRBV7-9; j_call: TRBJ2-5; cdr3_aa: CASSSRDLVGTQYF
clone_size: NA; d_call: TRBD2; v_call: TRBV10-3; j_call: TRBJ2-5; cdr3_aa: CAISGTSGVQETQYF
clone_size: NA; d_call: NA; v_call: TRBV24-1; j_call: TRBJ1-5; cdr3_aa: CATSDGLISNQPQHF
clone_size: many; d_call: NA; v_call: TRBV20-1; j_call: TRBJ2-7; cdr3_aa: CSARGGIYEQYF
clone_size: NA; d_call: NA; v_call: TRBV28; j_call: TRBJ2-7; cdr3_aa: CASRRSSYEQYF
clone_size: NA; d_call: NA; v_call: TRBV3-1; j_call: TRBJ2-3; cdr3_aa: CASPPELSDSDTQYF
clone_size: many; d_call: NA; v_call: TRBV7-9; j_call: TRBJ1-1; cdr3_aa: CASSPGGEAFF
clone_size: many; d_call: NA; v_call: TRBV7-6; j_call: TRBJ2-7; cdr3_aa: CASSTQRSRYEQYF
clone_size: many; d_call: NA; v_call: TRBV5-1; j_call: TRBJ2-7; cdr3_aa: CASHESSYEQYF
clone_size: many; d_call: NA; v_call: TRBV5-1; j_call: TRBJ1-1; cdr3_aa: CASTRGMNTEAFF
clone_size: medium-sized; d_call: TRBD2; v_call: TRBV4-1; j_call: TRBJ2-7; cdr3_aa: CASSHQGLAVGYEQYF
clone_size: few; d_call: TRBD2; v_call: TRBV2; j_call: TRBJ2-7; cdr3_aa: CASSRSGRSSYEQYF
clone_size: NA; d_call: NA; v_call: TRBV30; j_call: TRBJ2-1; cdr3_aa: CASTPYNEQFF
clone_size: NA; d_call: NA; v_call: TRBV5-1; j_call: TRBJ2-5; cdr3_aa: CASSLLRAAQETQYF
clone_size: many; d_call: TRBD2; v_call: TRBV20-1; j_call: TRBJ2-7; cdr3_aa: CSAPSVLAAYEQYF
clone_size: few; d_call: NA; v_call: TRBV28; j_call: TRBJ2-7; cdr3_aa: CASSLRREQYF